This T cell receptor (beta chain) is from a study of radiotherapy plus CTLA-4 blockade in lung cancer. Study in general: Of the patients, about 20% showed objective responses and roughly 30% attained disease control. Overall study findings and caveats: With interferon-beta, early dynamics of blood T cell clones were reported to best predict response. Researchers report tumor-derived TCR clones expanding in blood after radiotherapy plus ipilimumab.

Points on this clone: Its antigen is as yet unknown.

Sequencing was performed with immunoSEQ multiplex PCR; in TCRdb, only in-frame clones are kept and a portion is missing. Here the sample spans about 59,000 clones, about 72% being singletons. The clonotype originates from a human donor with non-small cell lung cancer whose response to radiotherapy plus ipilimumab could not be evaluated. The sample was peripheral blood, taken from a patient treated with radiotherapy plus ipilimumab.

The DNA for the CDR3 is TGTGCCAGCAGTGAATCAGGGGGCTTAGGAAATTCACCCCTCCACTTT. As protein: CASSESGGLGNSPLHF. This chain connects TRBV25-1 to TRBJ1-6, with TRBD1 matching over 8 bases. The germline gives CDR1 MGHDK, CDR2 SYGVNS. The V segment lost 1 base and the J segment 7 bases; nucleotides outside the gene matches: 6. The length of the CDR3 is 16 residues.